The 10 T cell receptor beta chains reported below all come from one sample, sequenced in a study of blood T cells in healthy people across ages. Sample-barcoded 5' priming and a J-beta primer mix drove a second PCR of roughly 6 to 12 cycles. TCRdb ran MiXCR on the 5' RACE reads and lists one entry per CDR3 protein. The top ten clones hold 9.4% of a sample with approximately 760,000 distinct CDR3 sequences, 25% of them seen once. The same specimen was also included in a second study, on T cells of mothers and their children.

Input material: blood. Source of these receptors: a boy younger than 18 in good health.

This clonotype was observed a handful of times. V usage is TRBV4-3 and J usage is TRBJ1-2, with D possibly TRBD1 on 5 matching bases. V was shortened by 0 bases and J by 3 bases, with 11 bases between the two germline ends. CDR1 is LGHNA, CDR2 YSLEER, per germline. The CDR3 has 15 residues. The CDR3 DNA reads TGCGCCAGCAGCCAAGATGACGGGGCGTACTATGGCTACACCTTC. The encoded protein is CASSQDDGAYYGYTF.

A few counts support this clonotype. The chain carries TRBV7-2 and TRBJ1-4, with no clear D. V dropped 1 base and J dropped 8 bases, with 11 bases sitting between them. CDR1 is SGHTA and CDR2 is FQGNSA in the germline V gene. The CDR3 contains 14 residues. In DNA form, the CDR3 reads TGTGCCAGCAGCTTAGATGCCGTCCAGGAAAAACTGTTTTTT. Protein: CASSLDAVQEKLFF.

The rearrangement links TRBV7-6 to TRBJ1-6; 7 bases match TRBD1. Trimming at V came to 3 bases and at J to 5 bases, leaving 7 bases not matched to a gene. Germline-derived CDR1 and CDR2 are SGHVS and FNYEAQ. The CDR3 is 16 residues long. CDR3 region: CASSLLTGRHNSPLHF. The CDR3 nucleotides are TGTGCCAGCAGCTTGTTGACAGGGCGACATAATTCACCCCTCCACTTT. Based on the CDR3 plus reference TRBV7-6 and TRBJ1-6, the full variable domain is GAGVSQSPRYKVTKRGQDVALRCDPISGHVSLYWYRQALGQGPEFLTYFNYEAQQDKSGLPNDRFSAERPEGSISTLTIQRTEQRDSAMYRCASSLLTGRHNSPLHFGNGTRLTVT.

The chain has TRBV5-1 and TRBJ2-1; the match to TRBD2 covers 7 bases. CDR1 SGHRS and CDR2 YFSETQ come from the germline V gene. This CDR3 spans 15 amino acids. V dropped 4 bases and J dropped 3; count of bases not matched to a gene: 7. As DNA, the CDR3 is TGCGCCAGCAGCGTGGCTAGCGGTCTCTACAATGAGCAGTTCTTC. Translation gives CASSVASGLYNEQFF.

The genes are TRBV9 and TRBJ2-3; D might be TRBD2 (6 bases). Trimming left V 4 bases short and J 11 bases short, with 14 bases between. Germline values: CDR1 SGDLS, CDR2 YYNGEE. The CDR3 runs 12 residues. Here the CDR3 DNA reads TGTGCCAGCAGCTATTCGGGAGTGGAGCAGTATTTT. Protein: CASSYSGVEQYF.

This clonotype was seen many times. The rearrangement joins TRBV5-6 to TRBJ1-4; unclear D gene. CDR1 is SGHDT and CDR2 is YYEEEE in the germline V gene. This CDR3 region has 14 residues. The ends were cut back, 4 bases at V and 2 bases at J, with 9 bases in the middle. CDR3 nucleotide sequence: TGTGCCAGCAGCCTAAGCGGGACTAATGAAAAACTGTTTTTT. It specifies CASSLSGTNEKLFF. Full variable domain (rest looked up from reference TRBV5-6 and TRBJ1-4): DAGVTQSPTHLIKTRGQQVTLRCSPKSGHDTVSWYQQALGQGPQFIFQYYEEEERQRGNFPDRFSGHQFPNYSSELNVNALLLGDSALYLCASSLSGTNEKLFFGSGTQLSVL.

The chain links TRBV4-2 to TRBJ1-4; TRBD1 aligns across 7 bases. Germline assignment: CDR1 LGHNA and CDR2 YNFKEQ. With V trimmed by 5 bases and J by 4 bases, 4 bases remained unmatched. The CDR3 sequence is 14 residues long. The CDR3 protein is CASSNSGGNEKLFF. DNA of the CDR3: TGTGCCAGCAGCAACTCAGGGGGTAATGAAAAACTGTTTTTT.

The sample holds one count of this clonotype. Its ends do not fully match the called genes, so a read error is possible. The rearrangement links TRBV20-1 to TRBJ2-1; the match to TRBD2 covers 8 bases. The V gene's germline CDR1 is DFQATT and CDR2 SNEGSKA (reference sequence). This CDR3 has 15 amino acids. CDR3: CSAILVAGSSNEQFF. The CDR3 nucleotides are TGCAGTGCTATATTAGTAGCGGGGTCCTCCAATGAGCAGTTCTTC.

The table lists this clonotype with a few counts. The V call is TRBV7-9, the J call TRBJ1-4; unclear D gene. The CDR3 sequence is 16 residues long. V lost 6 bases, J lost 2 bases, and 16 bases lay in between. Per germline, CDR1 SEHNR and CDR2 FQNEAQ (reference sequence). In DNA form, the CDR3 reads TGTGCCAGCAGTTGGGTCCGGCAGCCCACTAATGAAAAACTGTTTTTT. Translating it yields CASSWVRQPTNEKLFF.

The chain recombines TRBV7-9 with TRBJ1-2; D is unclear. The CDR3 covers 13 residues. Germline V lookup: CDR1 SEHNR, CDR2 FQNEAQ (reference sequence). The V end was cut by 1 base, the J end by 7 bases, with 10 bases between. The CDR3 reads CASSLGDISGYTF. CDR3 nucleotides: TGTGCCAGCAGCTTAGGGGATATCTCTGGCTACACCTTC. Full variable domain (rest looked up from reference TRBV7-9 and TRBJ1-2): DTGVSQNPRHKITKRGQNVTFRCDPISEHNRLYWYRQTLGQGPEFLTYFQNEAQLEKSRLLSDRFSAERPKGSFSTLEIQRTEQGDSAMYLCASSLGDISGYTFGSGTRLTVV.